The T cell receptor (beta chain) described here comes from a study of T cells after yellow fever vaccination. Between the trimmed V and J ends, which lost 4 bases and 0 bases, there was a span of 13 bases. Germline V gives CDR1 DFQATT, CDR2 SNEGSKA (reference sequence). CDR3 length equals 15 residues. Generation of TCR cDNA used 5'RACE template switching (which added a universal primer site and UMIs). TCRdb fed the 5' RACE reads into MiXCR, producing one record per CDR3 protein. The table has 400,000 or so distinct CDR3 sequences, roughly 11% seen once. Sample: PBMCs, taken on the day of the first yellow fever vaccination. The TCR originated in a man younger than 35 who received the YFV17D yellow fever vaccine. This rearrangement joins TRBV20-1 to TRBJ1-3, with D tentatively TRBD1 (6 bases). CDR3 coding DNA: TGCAGTGCTACGGGGGGCGGGAGCTCTGGAAACACCATATATTTT. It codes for CSATGGGSSGNTIYF.